This entry concerns a single TCR beta chain. Its antigen remains unidentified. CFSE-labeled sorted T cells met regulatory or mature dendritic cells for more than four days. The data originate from a study of regulatory dendritic cells for organ transplantation. The wider study: Monocytes received vitamin D3 on days 0 and 4, IL-10 on day 4. LPS was added to dendritic cell cultures on day 6.

Findings and caveats of the study: Memory T cells were less diverse than naive, with memory CD8+ most oligoclonal. Memory CD8+ clonal expansion seemed more limited with regulatory than mature dendritic cells.

Sequencing used immunoSEQ multiplex PCR; TCRdb keeps in-frame clones, though not all of them. The data show 6,000 to 8,500 clones, with roughly 64% seen just once and 3.5% to 4.5% held by the top ten. V dropped 1 base and J dropped 0 bases, with 13 bases sitting between them. Germline V gene lookup returns CDR1 MGHRA and CDR2 YSYEKL. This CDR3 region has 17 residues. The sequencing sample was made of memory CD4+ T cells from blood cultured with dendritic cells. Subset of the sample: CD45RO+ memory T cells. The V gene is TRBV4-1, the J gene TRBJ2-1, with D possibly matching TRBD2 (6 bases). The source is a human donor in good health. CDR3 coding DNA: TGCGCCAGCAGCCAAGGTGGGGGGAAAAACTCCTACAATGAGCAGTTCTTC. Its protein product is CASSQGGGKNSYNEQFF.